A single sample gave rise to the 12 T cell receptor beta chains below, sequenced in a study of PD-1 blockade in classical Hodgkin lymphoma. Some clones are missing from TCRdb's copy, which holds only in-frame ones; the method was immunoSEQ multiplex PCR. The table records 90,000 to 95,000 clones, nearly 90% of them present only once. Relapse was seen in all patients after autologous stem cell transplantation, and brentuximab vedotin exposure was variable. The sample here was peripheral blood mononuclear cells (PBMCs), taken before the second cycle of nivolumab. The receptor source for this set is a human donor with classical Hodgkin lymphoma.

This chain links TRBV28 with TRBJ1-5; TRBD1 aligns across 9 bases. Trimming removed 6 bases from V and 6 bases from J; junction bases left unmatched: 3. The CDR3 has 13 residues. From germline, CDR1 is MDHEN and CDR2 SYDVKM. The CDR3 region is CASSPDRGQPQHF. The CDR3 nucleotides read TGTGCCAGCAGCCCGGACAGGGGTCAGCCCCAGCATTTT.

The V gene is TRBV5-4, the J gene TRBJ1-1; D unresolved. The CDR3 spans 14 residues. Trimming stripped 4 bases from V and 6 bases from J, with 16 bases between. CDR1 and CDR2 from the germline V gene are SGHNT and YYREEE (reference sequence). The CDR3 region has the DNA TGTGCCAGCAGCCGCACCCGTGAAGACCCTGAAGCTTTCTTT. Translating gives CASSRTREDPEAFF.

V and J are TRBV29-1 and TRBJ2-3; D possibly uses TRBD1 or TRBD2 (5 bases each). Germline V CDR1 and CDR2: SQVTM, ANQGSEA. This CDR3 has 13 residues. V was shortened by 5 bases and J by 6 bases, with 15 bases between the two germline ends. The CDR3 spells CSVLGENSDTQYF. CDR3 bases: TGCAGCGTTCTGGGGGAGAACTCGGATACGCAGTATTTT.

This chain uses TRBV6-1 with TRBJ1-3; weak D call: TRBD1 (6 bases). Germline CDR1 is MNHNS and CDR2 is SASEGT. This CDR3 is 13 amino acids long. V was pared by 3 bases and J by 5 bases, with 8 bases between. Here the CDR3 DNA reads TGTGCCAGCAGTGACCAGGGGCGAAACACCATATATTTT. Amino acids: CASSDQGRNTIYF.

V gene TRBV27 combines with J gene TRBJ2-7; no firm D call. CDR3 size: 15 residues. Germline values: CDR1 MNHEY, CDR2 SMNVEV (reference sequence). Trimming took off 2 bases at V and 1 base at J, with 12 bases between the two ends. The CDR3 DNA reads as TGTGCCAGCAGTTTACGAGTTTCCTCGTCCTACGAGCAGTACTTC. Translated: CASSLRVSSSYEQYF.

The J gene is TRBJ2-5, the V gene TRBV5-1, with D perhaps matching TRBD1 or TRBD2 (5 bases each). Between the trimmed V and J ends, which lost 3 bases and 4 bases, there was a span of 19 bases. There are 16 residues in the CDR3. Germline V gene data show CDR1 as SGHRS and CDR2 as YFSETQ. As DNA, the CDR3 is TGCGCCAGCAGCTCAGACGGGACCCCAGGAGGAGAGACCCAGTACTTC. Its translation is CASSSDGTPGGETQYF.

The chain links TRBV7-9 to TRBJ2-1; D is ambiguous. CDR1 SEHNR and CDR2 FQNEAQ come from the germline V gene (reference sequence). V gave up 6 bases and J gave up 8 bases, with 11 bases separating them. The CDR3 is 12 residues long. The CDR3 loop reads CASSDVVDEQFF. CDR3 DNA sequence: TGTGCCAGCAGTGACGTAGTCGATGAGCAGTTCTTC.

The sample holds a few counts of this clone. The chain is built from TRBV11-3 and TRBJ2-2; a weak D match, TRBD1 (5 bases). V dropped 1 base and J dropped 0 bases, with 6 bases sitting between them. The germline CDR1 and CDR2 sequences are SGHNT and YENEEA. CDR3 length: 15 amino acids. The CDR3 spells CASSLGGPNTGELFF. CDR3 DNA sequence: TGTGCCAGCAGCTTAGGGGGCCCGAACACCGGGGAGCTGTTTTTT.

The genes are TRBV9 and TRBJ2-2; 9 bases line up with TRBD2. The CDR3 runs to 16 residues. V dropped 7 bases and J dropped 7; count of bases not matched to a gene: 14. From germline, CDR1 is SGDLS and CDR2 YYNGEE. The CDR3 bases are TGTGCCAGCCGTCAGGGGAGCGGGGGGTCCGACGGGGAGCTGTTTTTT. This translates into CASRQGSGGSDGELFF.

This clone was detected only once. The gene calls are TRBV7-9 and TRBJ2-1; 8 bases are a match to TRBD2. Germline trimming cut 2 bases from V and 9 bases from J; bases unmatched to any gene: 6. The CDR3 has 14 residues. From germline, CDR1 is SEHNR and CDR2 FQNEAQ (reference sequence). CDR3 sequence reads: CASSLRAGVGEQFF. CDR3 nucleotide sequence: TGTGCCAGCAGCTTACGAGCGGGAGTGGGTGAGCAGTTCTTC.

This clone was found once. V usage is TRBV11-2 and J usage is TRBJ2-1, with 8 positions matching TRBD2. The germline CDR1 and CDR2 sequences are SGHAT and FQNNGV. The CDR3 is made up of 15 amino acids. The J segment lost 3 bases and the V segment lost 8 bases, leaving 9 bases of the junction unmatched. In DNA, the CDR3 is TGTGCCAGCCTCCAAGCGGGAGTCGGCTACAATGAGCAGTTCTTC. Translation: CASLQAGVGYNEQFF.

This clone was counted a single time. This rearrangement joins TRBV11-1 to TRBJ2-4; TRBD1 matches 8 bases. The germline V gene encodes CDR1 SGHAT and CDR2 FQDESV (reference sequence). Trimming at V came to 1 base and at J to 5 bases, leaving 4 bases not matched to a gene. The CDR3 sequence is 15 residues long. The CDR3 DNA follows: TGTGCCAGCAGCTTAGGGCCGGGACAGGAAAACATTCAGTACTTC. Translated: CASSLGPGQENIQYF. The complete variable domain, with remaining parts taken from reference TRBV11-1 and TRBJ2-4, reads EAEVAQSPRYKITEKSQAVAFWCDPISGHATLYWYRQILGQGPELLVQFQDESVVDDSQLPKDRFSAERLKGVDSTLKIQPAELGDSAMYLCASSLGPGQENIQYFGAGTRLSVL.